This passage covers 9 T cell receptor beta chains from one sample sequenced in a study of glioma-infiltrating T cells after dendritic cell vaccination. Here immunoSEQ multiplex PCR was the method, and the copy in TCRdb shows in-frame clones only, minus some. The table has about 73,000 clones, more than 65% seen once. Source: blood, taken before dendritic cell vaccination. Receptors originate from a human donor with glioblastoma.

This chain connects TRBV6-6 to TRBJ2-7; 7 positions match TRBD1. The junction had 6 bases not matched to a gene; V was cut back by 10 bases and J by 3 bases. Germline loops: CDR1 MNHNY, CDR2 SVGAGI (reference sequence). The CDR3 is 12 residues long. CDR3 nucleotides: TGTGCCACCCGGGACAGTCTCTACGAGCAGTACTTC. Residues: CATRDSLYEQYF.

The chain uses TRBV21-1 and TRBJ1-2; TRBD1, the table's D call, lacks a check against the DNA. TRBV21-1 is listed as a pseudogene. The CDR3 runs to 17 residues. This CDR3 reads CASSKRVYGRPNYGYTF. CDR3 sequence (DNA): TGTGCCAGCAGCAAGAGAGTGTATGGCAGGCCTAACTATGGCTACACCTTC.

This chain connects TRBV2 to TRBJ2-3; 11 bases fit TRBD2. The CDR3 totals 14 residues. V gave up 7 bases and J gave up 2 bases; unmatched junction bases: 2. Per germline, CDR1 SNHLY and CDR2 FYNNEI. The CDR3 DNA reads TGTGCCAGCAATAGCGGGGGGGTCACAGATACGCAGTATTTT. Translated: CASNSGGVTDTQYF.

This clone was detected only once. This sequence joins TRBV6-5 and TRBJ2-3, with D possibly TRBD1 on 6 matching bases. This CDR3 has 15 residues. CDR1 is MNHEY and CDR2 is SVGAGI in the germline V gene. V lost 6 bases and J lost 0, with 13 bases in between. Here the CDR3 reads CASRVQGASTDTQYF. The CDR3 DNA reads TGTGCCAGCAGGGTACAGGGAGCTAGCACAGATACGCAGTATTTT.

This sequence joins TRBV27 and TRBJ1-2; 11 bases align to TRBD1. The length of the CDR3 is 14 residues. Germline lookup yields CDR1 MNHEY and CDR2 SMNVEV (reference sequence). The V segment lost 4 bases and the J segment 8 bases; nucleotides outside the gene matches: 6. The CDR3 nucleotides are TGTGCCAGCAGTTCCCGGGACAGGGGGTTCGGCTACACCTTC. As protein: CASSSRDRGFGYTF.

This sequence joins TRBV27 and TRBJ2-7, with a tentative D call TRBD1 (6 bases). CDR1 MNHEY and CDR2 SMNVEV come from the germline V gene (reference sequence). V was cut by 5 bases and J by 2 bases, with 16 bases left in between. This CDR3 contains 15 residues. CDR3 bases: TGTGCCAGCAGTGTCCGGACAGATCGGGCCTACGAGCAGTACTTC. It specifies CASSVRTDRAYEQYF.

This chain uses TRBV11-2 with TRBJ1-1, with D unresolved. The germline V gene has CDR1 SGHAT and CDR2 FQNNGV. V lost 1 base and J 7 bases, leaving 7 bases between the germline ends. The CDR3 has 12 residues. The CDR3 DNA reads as TGTGCCAGCAGCTTAGTAGAACTTGAAGCTTTCTTT. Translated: CASSLVELEAFF.

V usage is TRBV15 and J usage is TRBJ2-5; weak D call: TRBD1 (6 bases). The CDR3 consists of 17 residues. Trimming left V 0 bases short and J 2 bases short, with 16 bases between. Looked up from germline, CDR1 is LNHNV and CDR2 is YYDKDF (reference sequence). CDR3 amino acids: CATSRDGAWGTQETQYF. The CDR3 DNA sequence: TGTGCCACCAGCAGAGATGGGGCTTGGGGGACACAAGAGACCCAGTACTTC.

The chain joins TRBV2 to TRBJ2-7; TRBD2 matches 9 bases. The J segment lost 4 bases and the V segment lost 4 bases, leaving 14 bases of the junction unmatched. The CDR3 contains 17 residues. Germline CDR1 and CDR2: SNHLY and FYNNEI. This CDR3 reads CASSGPQGGGASYEQYF. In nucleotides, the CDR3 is TGTGCCAGCAGTGGGCCACAAGGCGGGGGGGCATCATACGAGCAGTACTTC.